These T cell receptor beta chains were read from a single sample in a study of cytomegalovirus exposure and HLA in healthy donors. Measured with immunoSEQ multiplex PCR; TCRdb has only the in-frame clones, and not every one. Among more than 200,000 clones, around 83% were seen once, and the ten largest hold 1.3% to 1.5%. Sequenced sample: PBMCs. The receptors were sampled from a girl aged 10-17 years in good health and CMV-seronegative. Each CDR3 is given with its conserved first and last residue. Each record gives: J gene, clone size, V gene, D gene, CDR3 DNA, CDR3 protein. D genes are given only for firm matches. Only part of the rows carry a size: once, few, many, or a class if the clone is expanded.

J gene: TRBJ2-7; clone size: NA; V gene: TRBV4-2; D gene: TRBD2; CDR3 DNA: TGTGCCAGCAGCCAAGATGAGGCTAGCGGGGGCTACGAGCAGTACTTC; CDR3 protein: CASSQDEASGGYEQYF
J gene: TRBJ2-1; clone size: few; V gene: TRBV2; D gene: TRBD1; CDR3 DNA: TGTGCCAGCAGTGCCTTAACCGGGACAGGGGCCTACAATGAGCAGTTCTTC; CDR3 protein: CASSALTGTGAYNEQFF
J gene: TRBJ2-1; clone size: once; V gene: TRBV7-2; D gene: NA; CDR3 DNA: TGTGCCAGCAGCCTCCCTGTGTTCAATGAGCAGTTCTTC; CDR3 protein: CASSLPVFNEQFF
J gene: TRBJ1-2; clone size: NA; V gene: TRBV4-1; D gene: NA; CDR3 DNA: TGCGCCAGCAGCCAAGAGGAGTCCACAGGAAACTATGGCTACACCTTC; CDR3 protein: CASSQEESTGNYGYTF
J gene: TRBJ2-1; clone size: few; V gene: TRBV5-6; D gene: NA; CDR3 DNA: TGTGCCAGCAGTGGTAACAGGGTGAGCTACAATGAGCAGTTCTTC; CDR3 protein: CASSGNRVSYNEQFF
J gene: TRBJ1-2; clone size: NA; V gene: TRBV19; D gene: NA; CDR3 DNA: TGTGCCAGTAGTACCACAGGGTCCCCGTCTAGGGGCTACACCTTC; CDR3 protein: CASSTTGSPSRGYTF
J gene: TRBJ2-1; clone size: NA; V gene: TRBV6-5; D gene: TRBD2; CDR3 DNA: TGTGCCAGCAGTCGGGGACTAGCGCGTCACAATGAGCAGTTCTTC; CDR3 protein: CASSRGLARHNEQFF
J gene: TRBJ1-2; clone size: NA; V gene: TRBV14; D gene: TRBD1; CDR3 DNA: TGTGCCAGCAGCCGCGACAGGGGTAACGGCTACACCTTC; CDR3 protein: CASSRDRGNGYTF
J gene: TRBJ2-7; clone size: NA; V gene: TRBV27; D gene: NA; CDR3 DNA: TGTGCCAGCAGTCCCCAGGGATCCCACGAGCAGTACTTC; CDR3 protein: CASSPQGSHEQYF
J gene: TRBJ1-4; clone size: NA; V gene: TRBV6-5; D gene: TRBD1; CDR3 DNA: TGTGCCAGCAGGCTAGGGACAGGATCTGGGGAAAAACTGTTTTTT; CDR3 protein: CASRLGTGSGEKLFF
J gene: TRBJ1-2; clone size: NA; V gene: TRBV20-1; D gene: NA; CDR3 DNA: TGCAGTGCTACGCTAGGTAGGGGCTACACCTTC; CDR3 protein: CSATLGRGYTF
J gene: TRBJ1-5; clone size: NA; V gene: TRBV7-8; D gene: NA; CDR3 DNA: TGTGCCAGCAGCTTAAGGTGGGGGGAGCCATCCGACAATCAGCCCCAGCATTTT; CDR3 protein: CASSLRWGEPSDNQPQHF
J gene: TRBJ2-2; clone size: once; V gene: TRBV7-8; D gene: NA; CDR3 DNA: TGTGCCAGCAGCTTATCGCGTACCGGGGAGCTGTTTTTT; CDR3 protein: CASSLSRTGELFF
J gene: TRBJ1-2; clone size: NA; V gene: TRBV28; D gene: NA; CDR3 DNA: TGTGCCAGCAGCCCCGAAATTCCCAGGGGCTACACCTTC; CDR3 protein: CASSPEIPRGYTF
J gene: TRBJ2-2; clone size: NA; V gene: TRBV10-3; D gene: TRBD1; CDR3 DNA: TGTGCCATCAGTTTTGAGGACAGGGAAACCGGGGAGCTGTTTTTT; CDR3 protein: CAISFEDRETGELFF
J gene: TRBJ1-4; clone size: NA; V gene: TRBV6-5; D gene: TRBD1; CDR3 DNA: TGTGCCAGCAGGAGACAGGGAAGAGGTGAAAAACTGTTTTTT; CDR3 protein: CASRRQGRGEKLFF
J gene: TRBJ2-3; clone size: few; V gene: TRBV2; D gene: NA; CDR3 DNA: TGTGCCAGCACCGTGGGGACATCGCTTCGTTATTTT; CDR3 protein: CASTVGTSLRYF
J gene: TRBJ2-7; clone size: NA; V gene: TRBV9; D gene: NA; CDR3 DNA: TGTGCCAGCAGCGTTGGCACCCTTTCCTACGAGCAGTACTTC; CDR3 protein: CASSVGTLSYEQYF
J gene: TRBJ1-2; clone size: NA; V gene: TRBV9; D gene: TRBD1; CDR3 DNA: TGTGCCAGCAGCGGAAATACAGGGGCTGGGGGCTACACCTTC; CDR3 protein: CASSGNTGAGGYTF
J gene: TRBJ2-7; clone size: NA; V gene: TRBV28; D gene: NA; CDR3 DNA: TGTGCCAGCAGTCCAGTTGGGGCCTGGGGGCAGTACTTC; CDR3 protein: CASSPVGAWGQYF
J gene: TRBJ1-4; clone size: NA; V gene: TRBV4-1; D gene: NA; CDR3 DNA: TGCGCCAGCAGCCAAGATTTGGGTGACCGGGGGGGGTCTCCTAACGAAAAACTGTTTTTT; CDR3 protein: CASSQDLGDRGGSPNEKLFF
J gene: TRBJ2-5; clone size: NA; V gene: TRBV5-4; D gene: NA; CDR3 DNA: TGTGCCAGCAGCTCCGTAGGGGGGGAACAAGAGACCCAGTACTTC; CDR3 protein: CASSSVGGEQETQYF
J gene: TRBJ2-3; clone size: few; V gene: TRBV11-2; D gene: TRBD2; CDR3 DNA: TGTGCCAGCAGCTTTAAAGAGGGCTTGCGGGAGTTCGACACAGATACGCAGTATTTT; CDR3 protein: CASSFKEGLREFDTDTQYF
J gene: TRBJ2-4; clone size: NA; V gene: TRBV11-2; D gene: TRBD2; CDR3 DNA: TGTGCCAGCAGCTTAGTCCCTAGCGGGGGGATCATTCAGTACTTC; CDR3 protein: CASSLVPSGGIIQYF
J gene: TRBJ1-6; clone size: NA; V gene: TRBV4-2; D gene: NA; CDR3 DNA: TGTGCCAGCAGCCAAACAGGCACCTCCTATAATTCACCCCTCCACTTT; CDR3 protein: CASSQTGTSYNSPLHF
J gene: TRBJ2-7; clone size: NA; V gene: TRBV2; D gene: TRBD2; CDR3 DNA: TGTGCCAGCAGATTAAGCGGACTAGCGGGCTACGAGCAGTACTTC; CDR3 protein: CASRLSGLAGYEQYF
J gene: TRBJ1-4; clone size: NA; V gene: TRBV29-1; D gene: TRBD1; CDR3 DNA: TGCAGCGTTAGGACAGGGGGAAATGAAAAACTGTTTTTT; CDR3 protein: CSVRTGGNEKLFF
J gene: TRBJ2-3; clone size: NA; V gene: TRBV30; D gene: NA; CDR3 DNA: TGTGCCTGGAGCGGCGGGAGCACAGATACGCAGTATTTT; CDR3 protein: CAWSGGSTDTQYF
J gene: TRBJ2-7; clone size: NA; V gene: TRBV2; D gene: NA; CDR3 DNA: TGTGCCAGCAGTGAAGGGGGGCATCTGTACGAGCAGTACTTC; CDR3 protein: CASSEGGHLYEQYF
J gene: TRBJ2-7; clone size: once; V gene: TRBV11-2; D gene: TRBD2; CDR3 DNA: TGTGCCAGCAGCCCGAGCGGGGACTCCTACGAGCAGTACTTC; CDR3 protein: CASSPSGDSYEQYF
J gene: TRBJ2-3; clone size: NA; V gene: TRBV5-1; D gene: NA; CDR3 DNA: TGCGCCAGCAGCTACCATAGAATAGATACGCAGTATTTT; CDR3 protein: CASSYHRIDTQYF
J gene: TRBJ2-3; clone size: once; V gene: TRBV7-2; D gene: TRBD1; CDR3 DNA: TGTGCCAGCAGCCTCGGACAGGCCACAGATACGCAGTATTTT; CDR3 protein: CASSLGQATDTQYF
J gene: TRBJ2-1; clone size: NA; V gene: TRBV28; D gene: NA; CDR3 DNA: TGTGCCAGCATCACCAGGGGCGATGAGCAGTTCTTC; CDR3 protein: CASITRGDEQFF
J gene: TRBJ2-1; clone size: NA; V gene: TRBV19; D gene: TRBD2; CDR3 DNA: TGTGCCAGTAGCCCCACTAGCGGGAGATACAATGAGCAGTTCTTC; CDR3 protein: CASSPTSGRYNEQFF